This T cell receptor beta chain was documented in a study of T cells expressing NK-cell markers (dated by TCRdb to 2018 to 2021). Looking at the study overall: TCR beta-chain repertoires were profiled in sorted CD3+CD56+NKG2C+, CD3+CD56+NKG2C- and CD3+CD56-NKG2C+ T-cell subsets from several donors. Among the eight sequenced donors, seven were HCMV-seropositive and one was HCMV-seronegative. The study sequenced eight donors, all healthy volunteers chosen at random: three men and five women. The libraries were sequenced on Illumina HiSeq 2000/2500, MiSeq or NextSeq, producing 2 x 150 bp reads.

A commercial ELISA kit detecting HCMV-specific IgG in serum was used to determine HCMV serostatus. Ficoll density gradient centrifugation was used to isolate peripheral blood mononuclear cells from blood. Details on this clonotype: Its antigen remains unidentified.

The sequencer listed for this sample is Illumina HiSeq 2000. TCR beta cDNA libraries were prepared using 5'RACE template switching, which introduced a universal primer site and unique molecular identifiers. Priming for cDNA synthesis came from the TCR beta constant segment, and two successive PCR amplification steps followed. In the source study's methods: MIGEC handled demultiplexing of the reads and grouping by UMI, while MiTCR was used to assemble and quantify clonotypes. To exclude erroneous sequences, any TCR cDNA sequence not supported by at least two reads was discarded. The tcR package was used for downstream repertoire analysis, and clonotypes were matched between fractions using CDR3 nucleotide sequence together with V segment. VDJmatch was used to annotate antigen specificity against VDJdb, with one amino acid substitution allowed in CDR3. TCRdb reanalyzed the reads, keeping one entry per CDR3 protein sequence and omitting DNA. The V and J calls reflect TCRdb's pipeline rather than the authors' work. The table for this sample lists 400,000 or so distinct CDR3 sequences. The ten biggest clones cover around a tenth of the sample.

Results and caveats for the whole study, not just this receptor: It remained unclear whether the expanded NKG2C-expressing T cell clones were specific for HCMV antigens. In six or seven donors, the dominant CD3+CD56+NKG2C+ clonotypes ranked among the top 10 CD8+ clonotypes, making up roughly 1.0-8% of CD8+ T cells. Those dominant clonotypes were again the most abundant among CD3+CD56-NKG2C+ cells in a handful of donors, at roughly 25-60.1%.

This receptor was obtained from a woman in her forties or fifties in good health. Donor details come from another sample of the same person, matched by shared clones. Sequenced sample: blood T cells: a sorted CD56 or NKG2C T cell subset, CD4+ or CD8+ T cells, or bulk PBMC T cells (not recorded which).

The CDR3 amino acid sequence is: CASSFHRGSYSNEQFF. The chain is made from TRBV12-3 or TRBV12-4 and TRBJ2-1; TCRdb designates TRBD2, a call that cannot be tested without DNA. From the cysteine through the phenylalanine, the CDR3 covers 16 amino acids. Only the protein is on record.